The 10 T cell receptor beta chains below all came from one sample that was sequenced in a study of persistence of HIV-infected CD4 T cells. These TCRs' antigens remain unknown. The immunoSEQ assay was version 4, run in survey mode. Data came from immunoSEQ multiplex PCR; TCRdb stores just in-frame clones and leaves some out. This sample yields roughly 34,000 clones, of which 82% are seen a single time; about 0.9% belongs to the top ten. Stimulation used about 9.2 ug/mL lysate from CMV-infected fibroblasts. Sorted nonresponding memory CD4+ T cells were CD40L-negative, CD69-negative, CD45RO-high. The specimen was CD4+ T cells sorted from PBMCs after roughly 18-hour stimulation, collected from a patient who received antiretroviral therapy. Receptors were obtained from an adult man with HIV who was CMV-seropositive.

The chain has TRBV29-1 and TRBJ1-1; D gene ambiguous. The CDR3 length is 13 residues. V dropped 3 bases and J dropped 0 bases, with 8 bases sitting between them. Looked up from germline, CDR1 is SQVTM and CDR2 is ANQGSEA. The CDR3: CSVDLGMNTEAFF. CDR3 nucleotide sequence: TGCAGCGTTGACCTGGGGATGAACACTGAAGCTTTCTTT.

This clone showed up just once. The chain employs TRBV18 and TRBJ2-2; D might be TRBD1 (6 bases). Trimming left V 3 bases short and J 2 bases short, with 7 bases between. CDR1 is KGHSH, CDR2 LQKENI, per germline. This CDR3 has 14 residues. The CDR3: CASSPGHNTGELFF. The CDR3 DNA reads as TGTGCCAGCTCACCGGGACATAACACCGGGGAGCTGTTTTTT.

The rearrangement joins TRBV12-3 or TRBV12-4 to TRBJ2-1; D not resolved. Trimming took off 5 bases at V and 8 bases at J, with 13 bases between the two ends. The CDR3 covers 13 residues. CDR3 in DNA: TGTGCCAGCAGTCCCGGACCACCTTATGAGCAGTTCTTC. Its translation: CASSPGPPYEQFF.

This clone was recorded a few times. The chain uses TRBV9 and TRBJ2-7; D may be TRBD1 (5 bases). V was shortened by 0 bases and J by 2 bases, with 6 bases between the two germline ends. The V gene's germline CDR1 is SGDLS and CDR2 YYNGEE. This CDR3 spans 13 amino acids. The CDR3 DNA sequence: TGTGCCAGCAGCGTAGAGGGGACCTACGAGCAGTACTTC. It is translated as CASSVEGTYEQYF.

This CDR3 reads CASSPKSGGLQGDEQFF. CDR3 DNA sequence: TGTGCCAGCTCACCAAAGTCAGGAGGTTTACAAGGGGATGAGCAGTTCTTC. The gene calls are TRBV18 and TRBJ2-1, with D perhaps TRBD1 or TRBD2 (5 bases each). Trimming removed 2 bases at V and 8 bases at J, with 22 bases between. CDR3 length: 17 amino acids. CDR1 and CDR2 from the germline V gene are KGHSH and LQKENI.

A single count supports this clone. CDR3 residues: CASSGRVEETQYF. CDR3 DNA: TGCGCCAGCAGCGGCAGGGTCGAAGAGACCCAGTACTTC. The chain links TRBV5-1 to TRBJ2-5; a weak D match, TRBD1 (5 bases). The CDR3 extends over 13 amino acids. Trimming shortened V by 4 bases and J by 3 bases, and 10 bases separated the two germline ends. CDR1 and CDR2 (germline): SGHRS, YFSETQ.

V and J are TRBV24-1 and TRBJ2-5; 7 bases are shared with TRBD1. The CDR3 consists of 14 residues. V dropped 4 bases and J dropped 4; count of bases not matched to a gene: 5. The germline CDR1 and CDR2 sequences are KGHDR and SFDVKD. CDR3 protein: CATSDPTGLETQYF. The CDR3 coding sequence is TGTGCCACCAGTGACCCGACAGGGTTAGAGACCCAGTACTTC.

V and J are TRBV18 and TRBJ1-3; D is uncertain. Trimming removed 3 bases from V and 0 bases from J, with 9 bases in between. The CDR3 is 15 amino acids. The germline V gene has CDR1 KGHSH and CDR2 LQKENI. The CDR3 loop reads CASSPGRSSGNTIYF. The CDR3 DNA sequence: TGTGCCAGCTCACCTGGACGGAGCTCTGGAAACACCATATATTTT. Filled out from reference TRBV18 and TRBJ1-3, the complete variable domain reads NAGVMQNPRHLVRRRGQEARLRCSPMKGHSHVYWYRQLPEEGLKFMVYLQKENIIDESGMPKERFSAEFPKEGPSILRIQQVVRGDSAAYFCASSPGRSSGNTIYFGEGSWLTVV.

CDR3: CASSISNTEAFF. The CDR3 coding sequence is TGTGCCAGTAGTATTTCCAACACTGAAGCTTTCTTT. This chain links TRBV19 with TRBJ1-1; D gene unclear. The CDR3 extends over 12 amino acids. Trimming stripped 3 bases from V and 2 bases from J, with 4 bases between. The germline V gene has CDR1 LNHDA and CDR2 SQIVND (reference sequence).

V is TRBV7-3 and J is TRBJ2-1; 8 bases are a match to TRBD1. V dropped 5 bases and J dropped 7; count of bases not matched to a gene: 10. CDR1 and CDR2 from the germline V gene are SGHTA and FQGTGA. The CDR3 is 15 residues long. The CDR3 DNA reads TGTGCCAGCAGCCGGACAGGGCTTTTGTTGAATGAGCAGTTCTTC. This gives the protein CASSRTGLLLNEQFF.